This paragraph covers one TCR beta chain sequence. The sample originates from a study of cytomegalovirus exposure and HLA in healthy donors. Vbeta (60) and Jbeta (13) primers were used in the PCR. TCRdb's copy holds only in-frame clones and misses some; the assay was immunoSEQ multiplex PCR. The repertoire has 50,000 to 60,000 clones, around 70% of them found once; the top ten carry 2.5% to 3%. The receptor was derived from a man aged 18 to 35 in good health and CMV-seronegative. Sequencing input: PBMCs.

CDR3 sequence: CAISEDRLSSYEQYF. As DNA, the CDR3 is TGTGCCATCAGTGAAGATCGCCTAAGCTCCTACGAGCAGTACTTC. J is TRBJ2-7 and V is TRBV10-3, with unresolved D. V lost 3 bases, J lost 0 bases, and 12 bases lay in between. Germline lookup yields CDR1 ENHRY and CDR2 SYGVKD. The CDR3 has 15 residues.